The next 28 T cell receptor beta chains were all read from a single sample in a study of T cell responses to AZD1222 COVID-19 vaccine. Assay used: immunoSEQ multiplex PCR; TCRdb lists only in-frame clones, some missing. The sample includes around 77,000 clones, roughly 91% seen only once; the top ten take about 24%. The sequenced sample was peripheral blood, obtained on day 0 of AZD1222 vaccination. These receptors were collected from an adult in good health.

V and J are TRBV5-1 and TRBJ2-2; the match to TRBD1 covers 7 bases. The ends lost 2 bases at V and 5 bases at J; junction bases unmatched: 6. The CDR3 length is 15 residues. CDR1 is SGHRS and CDR2 is YFSETQ in the germline V gene. CDR3 bases: TGCGCCAGCAGCTTTGACAGGGTAGGGACCGGGGAGCTGTTTTTT. It codes for CASSFDRVGTGELFF.

The V gene is TRBV4-3, the J gene TRBJ1-1, with 7 bases identical to TRBD1. This CDR3 region has 13 residues. With 2 bases clipped from V and 7 bases from J, the junction kept 4 bases outside the gene matches. Germline CDR1 is LGHNA and CDR2 is YSLEER. The CDR3 nucleotides are TGCGCCAGCAGCCAACAACAGGGGTATGAAGCTTTCTTT. This codes for CASSQQQGYEAFF.

The chain carries TRBV7-8 and TRBJ1-1; D is possibly TRBD1 (6 bases). This CDR3 region has 15 residues. Germline CDR1 is SGHVS and CDR2 is FQNEAQ. Trimming removed 5 bases at V and 7 bases at J, with 20 bases between. The CDR3 DNA reads TGTGCCAGCAGCCGCCGACAGGTCCCCCGGGATGAAGCTTTCTTT. Translated, it gives CASSRRQVPRDEAFF.

This clone was seen only a few times. The junction departs from germline at one end; a sequencing error may be responsible. V usage is TRBV7-7 and J usage is TRBJ2-7; tentatively, D is TRBD1 (6 bases). The CDR3 sequence is 15 residues long. Germline CDR1 and CDR2: SSHAT and FNYEAQ (reference sequence). This CDR3 is CASSLEQGSSYEQYF. DNA of the CDR3: TGTGCTAGCAGCTTAGAGCAGGGGTCCTCCTACGAGCAGTACTTC.

The chain uses TRBV2 and TRBJ2-7; 7 positions agree with TRBD1. The CDR3 spans 14 residues. J lost 0 bases, V lost 5 bases, and 4 bases had no gene match. In germline, CDR1 is SNHLY, CDR2 FYNNEI. CDR3 coding DNA: TGTGCCAGCAGTCGGGACAGACGCTCCTACGAGCAGTACTTC. Translated, it gives CASSRDRRSYEQYF. Full variable domain (remainder filled in from reference TRBV2 and TRBJ2-7): EPEVTQTPSHQVTQMGQEVILRCVPISNHLYFYWYRQILGQKVEFLVSFYNNEISEKSEIFDDQFSVERPDGSNFTLKIRSTKLEDSAMYFCASSRDRRSYEQYFGPGTRLTVT.

The V and J genes are TRBV6-4 and TRBJ1-2; 8 bases agree with TRBD1. This CDR3 is 14 amino acids long. V was pared by 5 bases and J by 4 bases, with 6 bases of the junction left unmatched. CDR1 and CDR2 (germline): MRHNA, SNTAGT. The CDR3 region has the DNA TGTGCCAGCAGTCCCGACAGGGGAGGCTATGGCTACACCTTC. Translated: CASSPDRGGYGYTF.

The chain employs TRBV30 and TRBJ2-3; TRBD2 is a possible D gene (5 bases). This CDR3 contains 18 residues. CDR1 is GTSNPN and CDR2 is SVGIG in the germline V gene (reference sequence). Trimming pared 2 bases from V and 1 base from J, leaving 22 bases between. CDR3 region: CAWSPVYGVLVGTDTQYF. The CDR3 region has the DNA TGTGCCTGGAGTCCCGTCTACGGGGTCCTAGTAGGCACAGATACGCAGTATTTT.

The chain uses TRBV5-4 and TRBJ1-1, with a possible D match to TRBD1 (5 bases). CDR1 is SGHNT, CDR2 YYREEE, per germline (reference sequence). Trimming stripped 5 bases from V and 1 base from J, with 9 bases between. The CDR3 consists of 13 residues. CDR3 bases: TGTGCCAGCAGGGGGGGAGCGAACACTGAAGCTTTCTTT. This codes for CASRGGANTEAFF.

The rearrangement joins TRBV5-1 to TRBJ1-4; D unresolved. The CDR3 is made up of 13 amino acids. The germline V and J ends were trimmed by 3 bases and 4 bases, with 7 bases remaining between them. Germline CDR1 reads SGHRS; CDR2 reads YFSETQ. CDR3 DNA: TGCGCCAGCAGCTCGGACGGTAATGAAAAACTGTTTTTT. It encodes CASSSDGNEKLFF.

This chain connects TRBV30 to TRBJ1-6, with a weak D call TRBD1 (5 bases). The CDR3 consists of 15 residues. V lost 1 base and J 7 bases, leaving 14 bases between the germline ends. Germline V CDR1 and CDR2: GTSNPN, SVGIG (reference sequence). CDR3 region: CAWSGRVRMNSPLHF. CDR3 DNA sequence: TGTGCCTGGAGTGGCAGGGTAAGGATGAATTCACCCCTCCACTTT.

This clone was detected only once. The V and J genes are TRBV6-4 and TRBJ1-2; D call uncertain. Trimming pared 0 bases from V and 7 bases from J, leaving 9 bases between. Germline CDR1 is MRHNA and CDR2 is SNTAGT. The CDR3 length is 13 residues. The CDR3 DNA sequence: TGTGCCAGCAGTGACTCGTGGGCTTCTGGCTACACCTTC. Translating gives CASSDSWASGYTF.

A note on this clone: This CDR3 fails to terminate in the conserved phenylalanine or tryptophan, so it likely reflects a read error. Because the CDR3's place on the DNA is in doubt, the DNA is left out and the CDR3 is given as listed by TCRdb. V gene TRBV6-1 combines with J gene TRBJ1-1. Counting both end residues, the CDR3 totals 10 amino acids. Germline V lookup: CDR1 MNHNS, CDR2 SASEGT. The CDR3 sequence: CASSEVGATH.

This chain connects TRBV19 to TRBJ1-2; D is possibly TRBD1 (5 bases). The ends were cut back, 5 bases at V and 3 bases at J, with 13 bases in the middle. CDR3 length equals 14 residues. CDR1 LNHDA and CDR2 SQIVND come from the germline V gene (reference sequence). The CDR3 nucleotides read TGTGCCAGTAGTTTTGACAGTTTTTACTATGGCTACACCTTC. This translates into CASSFDSFYYGYTF.

This clone was observed once. The chain has TRBV7-3 and TRBJ2-1; the D gene is possibly TRBD1 (7 bases). There are 15 residues in the CDR3. Germline lookup yields CDR1 SGHTA and CDR2 FQGTGA. With 7 bases removed from V and 3 bases from J, the gap between germline ends came to 16 bases. CDR3 bases: TGTGCCAGCACCCCCGGAGGGGGCAACTACAATGAGCAGTTCTTC. Residues: CASTPGGGNYNEQFF.

The rearrangement links TRBV20-1 to TRBJ2-5, with a weak D call TRBD2 (6 bases). Trimming cost V 3 bases and J 5 bases, with 10 bases left between them. The CDR3 contains 12 residues. Germline-derived CDR1 and CDR2 are DFQATT and SNEGSKA (reference sequence). CDR3 sequence (DNA): TGCAGTGCTAGTCGGGGAGGTGAGACCCAGTACTTC. As protein: CSASRGGETQYF.

The J gene is TRBJ2-2, the V gene TRBV6-6, with 7 bases identical to TRBD1. The CDR3 runs to 16 residues. Germline loops: CDR1 MNHNY, CDR2 SVGAGI (reference sequence). V was clipped by 2 bases and J by 1 base; unmatched bases: 4. The CDR3 loop reads CASSYPGDRNTGELFF. CDR3 sequence (DNA): TGTGCCAGCAGTTACCCAGGGGACAGGAACACCGGGGAGCTGTTTTTT.

This chain links TRBV2 with TRBJ2-6; D unclear. Trimming removed 6 bases from V and 4 bases from J, with 10 bases in between. This CDR3 comprises 14 residues. CDR1 is SNHLY, CDR2 FYNNEI, per germline. The CDR3 DNA reads TGTGCCAGCAGCGTCAATCGCGGGGCCAACGTCCTGACTTTC. This translates into CASSVNRGANVLTF.

In DNA, the CDR3 is TGTGCCAGCAGCTTGGGTCTAGACAGAAACACTGAAGCTTTCTTT. Protein: CASSLGLDRNTEAFF. The chain carries TRBV5-8 and TRBJ1-1; D perhaps matches TRBD1 (5 bases). The V end lost 0 bases, the J end lost 2 bases, and 11 bases lay between the germline ends. CDR1 is SGHTS and CDR2 is YDEGEE in the germline V gene. This CDR3 is built from 15 residues.

The rearrangement uses TRBV11-2 and TRBJ1-2, with D maybe TRBD1 (6 bases). The CDR3 is 13 residues long. V shed 5 bases and J shed 4 bases, with 11 bases lying between them. Germline CDR1 SGHAT, CDR2 FQNNGV. CDR3 residues: CASSPGQPYGYTF. The CDR3, as DNA: TGTGCCAGCAGCCCCGGACAGCCCTATGGCTACACCTTC.

Worth noting for this clone: This sample also contains other DNA sequences that code for the same CDR3. The chain joins TRBV30 to TRBJ1-3; the D is unclear. The CDR3 is 13 residues long. V lost 2 bases and J lost 0, with 5 bases in between. Germline V CDR1 and CDR2: GTSNPN, SVGIG (reference sequence). Written as DNA, the CDR3 is TGTGCCTGGAGTTTAGGCTCTGGAAACACCATATATTTT. Translated, it gives CAWSLGSGNTIYF.

The rearrangement uses TRBV3-1 (or the pseudogene TRBV3-2) and TRBJ1-5; D gene unclear. Germline CDR1 reads LGHDT; CDR2 reads YNNKEL (reference sequence). The CDR3 has 13 residues. V dropped 0 bases and J dropped 3 bases, with 3 bases sitting between them. CDR3 protein: CASSQDPNQPQHF. The CDR3 coding sequence is TGTGCCAGCAGCCAAGATCCCAATCAGCCCCAGCATTTT.

The chain joins TRBV30 to TRBJ1-1; D may be TRBD1 (6 bases). This CDR3 is 13 amino acids long. Per germline, CDR1 GTSNPN and CDR2 SVGIG (reference sequence). V was shortened by 6 bases and J by 1 base, with 12 bases between the two germline ends. The DNA for the CDR3 is TGTGCCTGTCCAGGGGAAGCGAACACTGAAGCTTTCTTT. It specifies CACPGEANTEAFF.

This clone came up a few times. The chain employs TRBV5-6 and TRBJ2-7; perhaps TRBD2 as D (6 bases). Per the germline V gene, CDR1 is SGHDT and CDR2 is YYEEEE. Trimming stripped 4 bases from V and 3 bases from J, with 17 bases between. There are 15 residues in the CDR3. CDR3 loop: CASSDHGGWDYEQYF. The CDR3 DNA follows: TGTGCCAGCAGCGATCATGGGGGGTGGGACTACGAGCAGTACTTC.

This sequence joins TRBV12-1 and TRBJ1-5. TRBV12-1 is shown as a pseudogene. The CDR3 extends over 17 amino acids. CDR3 coding DNA: TGTGCCAGCAGCTTTGCTGTGGGGGAAGCCTATAATCAGCCCCAGCATTTT. As protein: CASSFAVGEAYNQPQHF.

The chain links TRBV19 to TRBJ2-5; D may be TRBD1 (5 bases). From germline, CDR1 is LNHDA and CDR2 SQIVND (reference sequence). CDR3 length: 14 residues. Trimming took 5 bases from V and 1 from J, leaving 11 bases between them. This CDR3 is CASSSRGSQETQYF. In nucleotides, the CDR3 is TGTGCCAGTAGTTCAAGGGGTTCCCAAGAGACCCAGTACTTC.

The gene calls are TRBV30 and TRBJ1-1, with TRBD1 as a possible D gene (6 bases). Trimming left V 2 bases short and J 11 bases short, with 24 bases between. This CDR3 is 15 amino acids long. From germline, CDR1 is GTSNPN and CDR2 SVGIG (reference sequence). The CDR3 sequence: CAWSTSRGPKVGAFF. The DNA of the CDR3 is TGTGCCTGGAGTACCTCGCGGGGGCCCAAAGTTGGCGCTTTCTTT.

V is TRBV5-1 and J is TRBJ1-1; D may be TRBD1 (6 bases). CDR3 length: 14 residues. CDR1 SGHRS and CDR2 YFSETQ come from the germline V gene. V was trimmed by 3 bases and J by 2 bases, leaving 11 bases between them. The CDR3 here is CASSSRTANTEAFF. CDR3 coding DNA: TGCGCCAGCAGCTCTCGGACAGCTAACACTGAAGCTTTCTTT.

The J gene is TRBJ1-3, the V gene TRBV5-1; the D is unclear. The V gene's germline CDR1 is SGHRS and CDR2 YFSETQ. V was trimmed by 4 bases and J by 0 bases, leaving 14 bases between them. CDR3 size: 16 residues. The CDR3 DNA is TGCGCCAGCAGCCCGGGCCCGACCTCCTCTGGAAACACCATATATTTT. Amino acid sequence: CASSPGPTSSGNTIYF. Looking up the rest from reference TRBV5-1 and TRBJ1-3 gives the full variable domain: KAGVTQTPRYLIKTRGQQVTLSCSPISGHRSVSWYQQTPGQGLQFLFEYFSETQRNKGNFPGRFSGRQFSNSRSEMNVSTLELGDSALYLCASSPGPTSSGNTIYFGEGSWLTVV.